Each of the 18 T cell receptor beta chains below was sequenced from the same sample in a study of blood T cells in healthy people across ages. Alongside a J-beta primer mix, a sample-barcoded 5' primer served in a second PCR lasting roughly 7 to 11 cycles. TCRdb independently ran MiXCR on the 5' RACE reads; one entry per CDR3 protein. The data show about 640,000 distinct CDR3 sequences, roughly 58% seen once. Specimen: blood. The source is a man aged 55-75 years in good health.

The chain has TRBV15 and TRBJ1-2; D not resolved. Germline V gives CDR1 LNHNV, CDR2 YYDKDF (reference sequence). The ends were cut back, 0 bases at V and 5 bases at J, with 7 bases in the middle. CDR3 length equals 13 residues. In nucleotides, the CDR3 is TGTGCCACCAGCAGAGATAGAGGGTATGGCTACACCTTC. Encoded protein: CATSRDRGYGYTF.

This chain uses TRBV4-3 with TRBJ1-5; D uncertain. The germline CDR1 and CDR2 sequences are LGHNA and YSLEER. This CDR3 region has 15 residues. The V end lost 2 bases, the J end lost 3 bases, and 11 bases lay between the germline ends. This chain's CDR3 is CASSQYGSPNQPQHF. CDR3 DNA: TGCGCCAGCAGCCAATACGGCAGCCCCAATCAGCCCCAGCATTTT.

This chain connects TRBV27 to TRBJ1-6; the match to TRBD1 covers 7 bases. Germline loops: CDR1 MNHEY, CDR2 SMNVEV (reference sequence). The length of the CDR3 is 15 residues. The ends lost 6 bases at V and 8 bases at J; junction bases unmatched: 10. CDR3 sequence reads: CASSEGRGGDSPLHF. CDR3 coding DNA: TGTGCCAGCAGCGAGGGCCGAGGGGGCGATTCACCCCTCCACTTT.

This rearrangement joins TRBV18 to TRBJ1-2; D is perhaps TRBD1 (5 bases). The CDR3 spans 15 residues. Per the germline V gene, CDR1 is KGHSH and CDR2 is LQKENI. V was pared by 0 bases and J by 7 bases, with 15 bases between. The CDR3 loop is CASSPPQGTVCGYTF. CDR3 coding DNA: TGTGCCAGCTCACCACCGCAGGGAACTGTCTGTGGCTACACCTTC.

Comment on this clonotype: The junction departs from germline at one end; a sequencing error may be responsible. The chain links TRBV7-2 to TRBJ2-1; 10 nucleotides align to TRBD1. CDR1 is SGHTA, CDR2 FQGNSA, per germline. This CDR3 comprises 14 residues. CDR3 region: CACSLRTGGNEQFF. CDR3 in DNA: TGTGCCTGCAGCTTAAGGACAGGGGGGAATGAGCAGTTCTTC.

The rearrangement joins TRBV5-1 to TRBJ1-2, with 9 bases fitting TRBD1. Germline V gives CDR1 SGHRS, CDR2 YFSETQ. Unmatched junction bases numbered 10, after V lost 5 bases and J lost 8 bases. CDR3 length: 14 amino acids. For the CDR3, the DNA is TGCGCCAGCAGACCACAGGGGGCTACGGAGGGCTACACCTTC. Its protein product is CASRPQGATEGYTF.

The V and J genes are TRBV6-6 and TRBJ2-1; 12 bases align to TRBD2. The germline gives CDR1 MNHNY, CDR2 SVGAGI (reference sequence). J lost 3 bases, V lost 0 bases, and 3 bases had no gene match. This CDR3 has 17 residues. CDR3 region: CASSYSGLAGIYNEQFF. Here the CDR3 DNA reads TGTGCCAGCAGTTACTCCGGACTAGCGGGGATCTACAATGAGCAGTTCTTC.

This clonotype was recorded only once. The rearrangement joins TRBV23-1 to TRBJ1-5, with D perhaps TRBD1 (6 bases). TRBV23-1 is identified as an open reading frame with a role that is uncertain. V dropped 0 bases and J dropped 5 bases, with 11 bases sitting between them. This CDR3 is 15 amino acids long. Here the CDR3 reads CASSQSGRGHQPQHF. The CDR3 coding sequence is TGCGCCAGCAGTCAATCGGGCAGGGGTCATCAGCCCCAGCATTTT.

The chain is built from TRBV6-5 and TRBJ2-1, with 7 positions matching TRBD1. Germline V lookup: CDR1 MNHEY, CDR2 SVGAGI. This CDR3 has 14 residues. V lost 6 bases, J lost 5 bases, and 7 bases stayed unmatched. DNA of the CDR3: TGTGCCAGCAGCCCCGACAGGGACAACAATGAGCAGTTCTTC. This translates into CASSPDRDNNEQFF.

This chain connects TRBV11-2 to TRBJ2-1; 8 bases align to TRBD1. CDR3 length: 15 residues. The J segment lost 2 bases and the V segment lost 5 bases, leaving 5 bases of the junction unmatched. CDR1 is SGHAT and CDR2 is FQNNGV in the germline V gene. The CDR3 loop reads CASSNIQGAYNEQFF. For the CDR3, the DNA is TGTGCCAGCAGCAATATACAGGGGGCCTACAATGAGCAGTTCTTC. The full variable domain, completed using reference TRBV11-2 and TRBJ2-1, is EAGVAQSPRYKIIEKRQSVAFWCNPISGHATLYWYQQILGQGPKLLIQFQNNGVVDDSQLPKDRFSAERLKGVDSTLKIQPAKLEDSAVYLCASSNIQGAYNEQFFGPGTRLTVL.

The V gene is TRBV21-1, the J gene TRBJ1-1; no check of the table's D call, TRBD1, against the DNA was made. TRBV21-1 is annotated as a pseudogene. The length of the CDR3 is 16 residues. The CDR3 DNA follows: TGTGCCAGCAGCAAAGGAAAGGGGGCGGGATACACTGAAGCTTTCTTT. This translates into CASSKGKGAGYTEAFF.

The gene calls are TRBV20-1 and TRBJ2-7; 13 bases agree with TRBD2. CDR1 is DFQATT, CDR2 SNEGSKA, per germline (reference sequence). V was pared by 5 bases and J by 0 bases, with 1 base of the junction left unmatched. The CDR3 sequence is 14 residues long. DNA of the CDR3: TGCAGTGCTGGGACTAGCGGGGTCTCCTACGAGCAGTACTTC. Translation: CSAGTSGVSYEQYF.

This rearrangement joins TRBV20-1 to TRBJ2-5; the match to TRBD2 covers 9 bases. The V gene end was trimmed by 6 bases and the J gene end by 3 bases; junction bases not matched to a gene: 8. CDR3 length: 14 amino acids. From germline, CDR1 is DFQATT and CDR2 SNEGSKA (reference sequence). The chain's CDR3 is CSARVSSGKETQYF. The CDR3 region has the DNA TGCAGTGCCCGGGTGTCTAGCGGGAAAGAGACCCAGTACTTC.

The sample holds a few counts of this clonotype. V and J are TRBV5-1 and TRBJ2-5; TRBD1 might be the D (6 bases). Trimming took 0 bases from V and 2 from J, leaving 11 bases between them. Germline CDR1 and CDR2: SGHRS and YFSETQ. The CDR3 totals 15 residues. The CDR3 bases are TGCGCCAGCAGCTTGGGGGACACCGATCAAGAGACCCAGTACTTC. This codes for CASSLGDTDQETQYF.

The chain combines TRBV10-3 with TRBJ2-3; D gene ambiguous. Deletions cut 8 bases from V and 5 bases from J, with 14 bases between. From germline, CDR1 is ENHRY and CDR2 SYGVKD. The CDR3 is made up of 13 amino acids. The CDR3: CAIAAGPGDTQYF. In DNA form, the CDR3 reads TGTGCCATCGCTGCTGGGCCTGGAGATACGCAGTATTTT.

This clonotype was seen many times. The genes are TRBV20-1 and TRBJ2-7; no reliable D call. Germline loops: CDR1 DFQATT, CDR2 SNEGSKA (reference sequence). V dropped 3 bases and J dropped 6 bases, with 12 bases sitting between them. The length of the CDR3 is 12 residues. The CDR3 reads CSASLSGGEQYF. CDR3 sequence (DNA): TGCAGTGCTAGCCTCTCCGGTGGCGAGCAGTACTTC.

This clonotype was counted a single time. The chain is built from TRBV21-1 and TRBJ2-3; the D call of TRBD2 is as the table states it, not checked on the DNA. TRBV21-1 is annotated as a pseudogene. CDR3 length: 18 residues. The CDR3: CASSKVSVGLQSTDTQYF. The CDR3 DNA follows: TGTGCCAGCAGCAAAGTCTCCGTGGGACTCCAGAGCACAGATACGCAGTATTTT.

This clonotype occurred a few times. J is TRBJ1-2 and V is TRBV29-1; 9 nucleotides line up with TRBD1. CDR1 and CDR2 (germline): SQVTM, ANQGSEA. Unmatched junction bases numbered 8, after V lost 4 bases and J lost 8 bases. The CDR3 extends over 13 amino acids. The CDR3 DNA sequence: TGCAGCGTTGGGGGGCACAGGGGGCCCGGCTACACCTTC. Translation gives CSVGGHRGPGYTF.